The 4 T cell receptor beta chains below all came from one sample that was sequenced in a study of blood T cell repertoires in COVID-19. Some clones are missing from TCRdb's copy, which holds only in-frame ones; the method was immunoSEQ multiplex PCR. Of 57,000 or so clones in the sample, around four fifths were seen once. The sample comprised peripheral blood. The receptor source for this set is a man between 65 and 85 years old with acute or convalescent COVID-19.

CDR3 coding DNA: TGTGCCAGCCTGCGGGGGTCCAAAAACATTCAGTACTTC. Translation gives CASLRGSKNIQYF. The V call is TRBV25-1, the J call TRBJ2-4; 7 nucleotides match TRBD2. The CDR3 spans 13 residues. Germline CDR1 and CDR2: MGHDK and SYGVNS. J lost 2 bases, V lost 8 bases, and 3 bases had no gene match.

The rearrangement joins TRBV5-1 to TRBJ2-1; 10 bases align to TRBD1. There are 15 residues in the CDR3. Germline CDR1 SGHRS, CDR2 YFSETQ. V lost 5 bases and J lost 4; bases outside the gene matches: 6. The chain's CDR3 is CASSPGQGQYNEQFF. The CDR3 coding sequence is TGCGCCAGCAGTCCGGGACAGGGGCAATACAATGAGCAGTTCTTC.

This chain joins TRBV10-1 and TRBJ1-2; perhaps TRBD1 as D (5 bases). The CDR3 totals 13 residues. Per the germline V gene, CDR1 is WNHNN and CDR2 is SYGVQD (reference sequence). V was shortened by 4 bases and J by 4 bases, with 10 bases between the two germline ends. The CDR3 here is CASSVGHPYGYTF. The CDR3 DNA is TGCGCCAGCAGTGTGGGGCACCCCTATGGCTACACCTTC.

This chain connects TRBV7-9 to TRBJ1-2; D uncertain. The CDR3 runs to 13 residues. In germline, CDR1 is SEHNR, CDR2 FQNEAQ (reference sequence). The V end lost 3 bases, the J end lost 2 bases, and 7 bases lay between the germline ends. The CDR3 spells CASSFQANYGYTF. The CDR3 bases are TGTGCCAGCAGCTTCCAGGCGAACTATGGCTACACCTTC.